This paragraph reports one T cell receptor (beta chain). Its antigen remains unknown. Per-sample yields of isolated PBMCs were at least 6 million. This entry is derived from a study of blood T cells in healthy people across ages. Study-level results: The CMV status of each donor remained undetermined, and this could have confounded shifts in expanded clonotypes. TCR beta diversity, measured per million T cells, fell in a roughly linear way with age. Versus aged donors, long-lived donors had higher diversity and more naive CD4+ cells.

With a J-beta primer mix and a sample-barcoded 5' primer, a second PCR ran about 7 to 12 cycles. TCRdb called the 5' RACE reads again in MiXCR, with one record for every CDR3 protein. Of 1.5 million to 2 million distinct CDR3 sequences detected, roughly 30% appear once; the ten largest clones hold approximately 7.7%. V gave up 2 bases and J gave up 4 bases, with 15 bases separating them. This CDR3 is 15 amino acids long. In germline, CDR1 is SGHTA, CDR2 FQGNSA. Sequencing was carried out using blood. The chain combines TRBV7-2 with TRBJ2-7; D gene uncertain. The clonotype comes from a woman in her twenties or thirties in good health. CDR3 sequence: CASSLRPLYPYEQYF. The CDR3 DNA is TGTGCCAGCAGCTTAAGGCCCTTGTACCCTTACGAGCAGTACTTC.